Here is one T cell receptor beta chain with its context. Antigen unknown. The data stem from a study of T-cell memory formation after mild COVID-19. Study-wide results and caveats: Clones from the second wave (peaking day 37) had unconfirmed SARS-CoV-2 specificity. Contracting CD8+ clones were enriched in EMRA, CD4+ mainly in CM and EM.

CDR1 and CDR2 (germline): KGHDR, SFDVKD. CDR3 length equals 14 residues. The V and J ends lost 5 bases and 7 bases, in that order; junction bases with no gene match: 4. 5'RACE, which relied on constant-segment primers, yielded TCR alpha and TCR beta cDNA libraries carrying sample barcodes and UMIs. One entry per CDR3 protein results from TCRdb running MiXCR on the 5' RACE reads. This sample has almost 250,000 distinct CDR3 sequences; about 16% occur once, and the top ten carry more than 2%. This clonotype originated in an adult woman who had mild COVID-19 (a few samples of this study predate the infection). Cell type and time point are not known. Sequenced sample: PBMCs or a T cell subset sorted from them (not recorded which). The gene calls are TRBV24-1 and TRBJ2-4; 10 bases align to TRBD2. The CDR3 protein is CATSAETSGNIQYF. CDR3 DNA sequence: TGTGCCACCAGTGCAGAGACTAGCGGGAACATTCAGTACTTC.